In its sample, the clone carrying this T cell receptor beta chain was seen a few times. The data originate from a study of regulatory T cells in long-lasting Graves disease. The authors built TCR beta libraries using iRepertoire HTBI primers and Arm-PCR of CDR3 regions. MiXCR, applied by TCRdb to the multiplex PCR reads, yields one record per CDR3 protein. Of 400,000 to 550,000 distinct CDR3 sequences listed, approximately 15% are singletons. The time point is: newly diagnosed GD, antithyroid drugs for less than 3 months. Isolated PBMC RNA provided the starting material for the TCR library. The source of the patients was an endocrinology department in Xi'an, China. V was shortened by 5 bases and J by 5 bases, with 10 bases between the two germline ends. The length of the CDR3 is 13 residues. Per germline, CDR1 DFQATT and CDR2 SNEGSKA (reference sequence). The data were also submitted as part of a second study, on T cells in Graves' hyperthyroidism and ophthalmopathy. That study adds: Diagnosis of hyperthyroidism was new in patients aged 18 to 65, and its duration was under 2 months. The primer set for the first-round RT-PCR of the TCR CDR3 was HTBI.

Sequenced here: peripheral blood mononuclear cells (PBMCs), sampled at new diagnosis, from a patient treated with antithyroid drugs. This chain joins TRBV20-1 and TRBJ1-6; possible D gene TRBD1, 5 bases. The sequence came from a woman aged 25 to 39 with Graves disease. The CDR3 nucleotides read TGCAGTGCTGCCGGGACGGATAATTCACCCCTCCACTTT. Translating gives CSAAGTDNSPLHF.